Listed below are T cell receptor beta chains from one sample, sequenced in a study of beta chain features in type 1 diabetes. Libraries were prepared by immunoSEQ multiplex PCR; TCRdb keeps only in-frame clonotypes and omits some of them. Of 200,000 to 250,000 clones detected, around 68% appear once; the ten largest clones hold about 0.05%. Sequenced sample: naive CD4+ T cells from blood. The receptors originated from a man between 25 and 39 years old in good health. Both conserved end residues are part of each CDR3. Each record gives: V gene, J gene, D gene, clone size, CDR3 DNA, CDR3 protein. The D gene is left open where the match is weak. Clone size is stated in some rows and not others, as once, few, many or a class when expanded.

>TRBV30|TRBJ2-5|NA|once
TGTGCCTGGAGTGTACAAGGGGCACAAGAGACCCAGTACTTC
CAWSVQGAQETQYF
>TRBV2|TRBJ1-1|NA|once
TGTGCCAGCAGTGTCGTGGGGATAGACACTGAAGCTTTCTTT
CASSVVGIDTEAFF
>TRBV11-2|TRBJ2-1|NA|NA
TGTGCCAGCTTACGGCTAGTATCCCCCAATGAGCAGTTCTTC
CASLRLVSPNEQFF
>TRBV30|TRBJ1-2|NA|NA
TGTGCCTGGTCGCAGGTTTATGGCTACACCTTC
CAWSQVYGYTF
>TRBV30|TRBJ2-1|NA|NA
TGTGCCTGGAAAGGTTATAAACACAATGAGCAGTTCTTC
CAWKGYKHNEQFF
>TRBV21-1|TRBJ2-1|NA|NA
TGTGCCAGCAGCAAAGGAGTCCCTAGCGGCTCGGGGAATGAGCAGTTCTTC
CASSKGVPSGSGNEQFF
>TRBV10-3|TRBJ2-5|NA|NA
TGTGCCATCGGGCCGAGGGCGGGAGAGACCCAGTACTTC
CAIGPRAGETQYF
>TRBV29-1|TRBJ2-5|TRBD1|few
TGCAGCGTTATCACAGGGGGCGAAGAGACCCAGTACTTC
CSVITGGEETQYF
>TRBV4-2|TRBJ2-1|TRBD1|NA
TGTGCCAGCAGCCAAGTTGGACAGGGGTACAATGAGCAGTTCTTC
CASSQVGQGYNEQFF
>TRBV29-1|TRBJ2-3|NA|NA
TGCAGCGTTGAAGGGACCGGAAGCGGAGGCACAGATACGCAGTATTTT
CSVEGTGSGGTDTQYF
>TRBV2|TRBJ2-5|NA|NA
TGTGCCAGCAGTGGGACGTTAGAGACCCAGTACTTC
CASSGTLETQYF
>TRBV7-9|TRBJ2-5|TRBD2|NA
TGTGCCAGCAGCGCGACTAGCGGGAAAGGAGGAGAGACCCAGTACTTC
CASSATSGKGGETQYF
>TRBV5-6|TRBJ1-5|NA|NA
TGTGCCAGCAGCTTGGGGCGGGGACGAGGGCAGCCCCAGCATTTT
CASSLGRGRGQPQHF
>TRBV5-1|TRBJ2-7|NA|NA
TGCGCCAGCAAGGCCGGCGTGATTTACGAGCAGTACTTC
CASKAGVIYEQYF
>TRBV29-1|TRBJ2-7|NA|few
TGCAGCGTGGGCGGGCAGGGGAGCTCCTACGAGCAGTACTTC
CSVGGQGSSYEQYF
>TRBV29-1|TRBJ2-1|TRBD2|NA
TGCAGCGTTGTCCCCAGCGGGAGGGGCTTGAATGAGCAGTTCTTC
CSVVPSGRGLNEQFF
>TRBV29-1|TRBJ1-1|NA|NA
TGCAGCGTGGAAAACAGGGTGAACACTGAAGCTTTCTTT
CSVENRVNTEAFF
>TRBV30|TRBJ1-1|TRBD1|few
TGTGCCTGGAGTGTTCAGGGGGTTCGTGCTTTCTTT
CAWSVQGVRAFF
>TRBV5-4|TRBJ2-2|TRBD2|few
TGTGCCATGCCGGCCCCACGTCTAGCGGGAAACACCGGGGAGCTGTTTTTT
CAMPAPRLAGNTGELFF
>TRBV6-1|TRBJ2-2|NA|NA
TGTGCCAGCAAAACAGGGTACAACACCGGGGAGCTGTTTTTT
CASKTGYNTGELFF
>TRBV18|TRBJ1-1|NA|NA
TGTGCCAGCTCACCGGGGCGGGAGAACACTGAAGCTTTCTTT
CASSPGRENTEAFF
>TRBV30|TRBJ1-1|TRBD1|NA
TGTGCCTGTCGACAGGGGGCCACTGAAGCTTTCTTT
CACRQGATEAFF
>TRBV19|TRBJ2-1|NA|NA
TGTGCCAGTAGTATAGTCCCAGTCCATGAGCAGTTCTTC
CASSIVPVHEQFF
>TRBV25-1|TRBJ1-6|TRBD1|once
TGTGCCAGCAGTGAATGGGGACAGGGGGCCTCACCCCTCCACTTT
CASSEWGQGASPLHF
>TRBV29-1|TRBJ2-3|NA|few
TGCAGCGTTGTAATTTGGGATACGCAGTATTTT
CSVVIWDTQYF
>TRBV5-6|TRBJ2-3|NA|once
TGTGCCAGCAGCTGGCGACATCCGGGCAAAGATACGCAGTATTTT
CASSWRHPGKDTQYF
>TRBV4-2|TRBJ2-7|NA|NA
TGTGCCAGCAGCCAGACCTCCTCGGGACATTCCTACGAGCAGTACTTC
CASSQTSSGHSYEQYF
>TRBV6-5|TRBJ1-1|NA|NA
TGTGCCAGCAAGACGGCCGGGCTGAACACTGAAGCTTTCTTT
CASKTAGLNTEAFF
>TRBV30|TRBJ2-1|NA|NA
TGTGCCTGGACGGGCTACAATGAGCAGTTCTTC
CAWTGYNEQFF
>TRBV7-2|TRBJ2-1|NA|few
TGTGCCAGCAGCTACATCAACAATGAGCAGTTCTTC
CASSYINNEQFF
>TRBV19|TRBJ2-3|NA|NA
TGTGCCAGTAGTTACCATGGCGATACGCAGTATTTT
CASSYHGDTQYF
>TRBV9|TRBJ2-4|NA|NA
TGTGCCAGCAGCCCGTCGGACAGAATAAAAAACATTCAGTACTTC
CASSPSDRIKNIQYF
>TRBV10-3|TRBJ2-7|NA|NA
TGTGCCATCAGTGAGTCAGTCAGGCAGTACGAGCAGTACTTC
CAISESVRQYEQYF
>TRBV28|TRBJ2-7|NA|NA
TGTGCCAGCAGTGCCCCGGGCAGCTCCTACGAGCAGTACTTC
CASSAPGSSYEQYF
>TRBV29-1|TRBJ2-5|NA|NA
TGCAGCGTTGAAGGGCTAGCTGGGGAGACCCAGTACTTC
CSVEGLAGETQYF
>TRBV28|TRBJ2-7|TRBD2|NA
TGTGCCGGGAGGACTAGCGGGAGCTACGAGCAGTACTTC
CAGRTSGSYEQYF
>TRBV2|TRBJ1-1|TRBD1|few
TGTGCCAGCAGTTTGGGACAGCTCACTGAAGCTTTCTTT
CASSLGQLTEAFF
>TRBV7-2|TRBJ2-1|NA|NA
TGTGCCAGCAGCACGGGACCGATCTCCTACAATGAGCAGTTCTTC
CASSTGPISYNEQFF
>TRBV11-2|TRBJ2-1|TRBD2|NA
TGTGCCAGCAGCTTAGGACTAGCGGGGTACAATGAGCAGTTCTTC
CASSLGLAGYNEQFF
>TRBV29-1|TRBJ2-1|NA|NA
TGCAGCGTTGGGCGGGTGTGGGATGAGCAGTTCTTC
CSVGRVWDEQFF
>TRBV29-1|TRBJ2-7|NA|NA
TGCAGCGTTGAAACAGACCAATACGAGCAGTACTTC
CSVETDQYEQYF
>TRBV30|TRBJ2-7|TRBD1|few
TGTGCCTGGAGCCGGACAGGGAGGTACGAGCAGTACTTC
CAWSRTGRYEQYF
>TRBV4-3|TRBJ1-5|NA|NA
TGCGCCAGCAGCCAAGATTTTGAGTTAGGGCCCCAGCATTTT
CASSQDFELGPQHF
>TRBV7-9|TRBJ2-6|NA|few
TGTGCCAGCCTGACGGGGCCGCGGGCCAACGTCCTGACTTTC
CASLTGPRANVLTF
>TRBV7-9|TRBJ2-3|NA|NA
TGTGCCAGCAGCCGTCTTGGGCCAACTAGCACAGATACGCAGTATTTT
CASSRLGPTSTDTQYF
>TRBV7-2|TRBJ2-5|NA|NA
TGTGCCAGCAGCCCCGACAGGCTAAGGGAGACCCAGTACTTC
CASSPDRLRETQYF
>TRBV29-1|TRBJ2-3|TRBD2|few
TGCAGCGTCGCTAGCGGGAGCACAGATACGCAGTATTTT
CSVASGSTDTQYF
>TRBV29-1|TRBJ2-7|NA|NA
TGCAGCGTCTCCGGGCCCCTCGGGACCTACGAGCAGTACTTC
CSVSGPLGTYEQYF
>TRBV9|TRBJ2-7|TRBD2|NA
TGTGCCAGCAGCGTAACCAGCGGGAGTAGGGAGCAGTACTTC
CASSVTSGSREQYF
>TRBV28|TRBJ2-1|TRBD2|few
TGTGCCAGCATCGGCGGGAGCTCCTACAATGAGCAGTTCTTC
CASIGGSSYNEQFF
>TRBV14|TRBJ2-2|NA|NA
TGTGCCAGCAGCTCATCCGGGATTAACACCGGGGAGCTGTTTTTT
CASSSSGINTGELFF
>TRBV29-1|TRBJ2-5|TRBD2|NA
TGCAGCGTTGAAGCCCGACTAGCGGGAGTAGAGACCCAGTACTTC
CSVEARLAGVETQYF
>TRBV29-1|TRBJ2-1|NA|once
TGCAGCGTTGGGAGGGGGGGCCTCAATGAGCAGTTCTTC
CSVGRGGLNEQFF
>TRBV30|TRBJ2-2|NA|NA
TGTGCCGGCAGCGTGGGCGAGCTGTTTTTT
CAGSVGELFF
>TRBV29-1|TRBJ2-3|NA|once
TGCAGCGGGGCGGGACTTTACACAGATACGCAGTATTTT
CSGAGLYTDTQYF
>TRBV2|TRBJ2-7|NA|once
TGTGCCAGCAGTCGGGACACCTACGAGCAGTACTTC
CASSRDTYEQYF
>TRBV19|TRBJ1-5|NA|NA
TGTGCCAGTAGTATTAGTCGGGACATTCAGCCCCAGCATTTT
CASSISRDIQPQHF
>TRBV5-1|TRBJ2-7|NA|NA
TGCGCCAGCAGCTTGGCCACCGTCAGCTCCTACGAGCAGTACTTC
CASSLATVSSYEQYF
>TRBV18|TRBJ2-3|NA|few
TGTGCCAGCTCACCTGGACAGCCGCTCACAGATACGCAGTATTTT
CASSPGQPLTDTQYF
>TRBV4-3|TRBJ2-7|NA|NA
TGCGCCAGCAGCCACCACCCTGCACAGGGACGCTACGAGCAGTACTTC
CASSHHPAQGRYEQYF